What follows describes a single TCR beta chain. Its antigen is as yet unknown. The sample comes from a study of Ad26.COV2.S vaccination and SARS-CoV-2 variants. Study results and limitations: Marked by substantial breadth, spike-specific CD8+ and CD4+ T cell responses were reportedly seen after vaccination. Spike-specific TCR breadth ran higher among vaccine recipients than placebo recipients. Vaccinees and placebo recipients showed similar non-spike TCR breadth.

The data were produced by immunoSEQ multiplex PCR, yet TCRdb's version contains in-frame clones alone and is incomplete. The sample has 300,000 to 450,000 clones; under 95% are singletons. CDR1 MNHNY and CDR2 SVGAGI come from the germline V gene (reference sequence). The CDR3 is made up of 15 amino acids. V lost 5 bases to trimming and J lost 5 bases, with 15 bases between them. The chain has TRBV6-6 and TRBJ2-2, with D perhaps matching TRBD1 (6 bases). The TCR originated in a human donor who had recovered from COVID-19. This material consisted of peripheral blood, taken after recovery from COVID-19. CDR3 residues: CASSLTGSGTGELFF. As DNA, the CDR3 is TGTGCCAGCAGTCTTACAGGGTCGGGGACCGGGGAGCTGTTTTTT.